This TCR beta chain was sequenced for a study of blood T cell repertoires in COVID-19 (dated by TCRdb to the early 2020s). About the study as a whole: Collaborator samples came from the United States, Italy and Spain and covered acute and convalescent phases of COVID-19. The material from the prospective study consisted of cDNA or gDNA derived from T cells, B-cell-depleted T cells, or PBMCs. Subjects who had been exposed to COVID-19, were actively infected with it, or had recovered from it provided the deeply sampled blood TCRbeta repertoires that made up the dataset. The repertoires were released in a freely available public database intended as a resource for research on the immune response to SARS-CoV-2. The samples were drawn from two sources: the first 160 participants of the ongoing ImmuneRACE study, and over 1,000 subjects contributed by 6 global collaborators. The sample metadata nearly always contained a de-identified subject ID, COVID-19 status, age in years and sex. Where available, HLA class I and class II types were obtained from metadata supplied by the sample provider rather than from assay-based typing.

CDR1 MDHEN and CDR2 SYDVKM are derived from the germline V gene. From the cysteine through the phenylalanine, the CDR3 covers 13 amino acids. Solely the CDR3 DNA is kept, with 39 bases framed from the first base. Trimming removed 4 bases from V and 7 bases from J, leaving 12 bases between the germline ends. Whole blood was collected in K2EDTA tubes by collaborating institutions according to the institutions' own protocols. For TCRbeta analysis, collaborators shipped samples as frozen whole blood, isolated PBMCs, or DNA extracted from either of those sample types. The paper's findings and limits, for the study overall: The amount of clinical and demographic metadata varied by source and participant and was provided uncurated.

For this clone: The antigen it binds to is not known. Per-base qualities were not stored, and no clone one base away is much larger.

The immunoSEQ Assay, a bias-controlled multiplex PCR, was used to amplify TCRbeta CDR3 regions from genomic DNA. On the authors' methods: Within the assay, amplification of reference gene primers was used to estimate how many nucleated cells each sample contained. To quantify the absolute abundance of each unique TCRbeta CDR3 rearrangement, sequence reads were collapsed and filtered. For each sample, productive Simpson clonality was calculated as the square root of Simpson's diversity index over productive rearrangements. This immuneACCESS table, as held by TCRdb, lists in-frame sequences with V and J called but not all clones. Of the missing ones, under half trace to an unresolved V gene in checked studies; the others have no known cause. V, J and clone size are taken as reported in that table, and D and trimming were inferred from the DNA itself. The sample has around 180,000 clones on record, approximately 74% of them singletons. 2.5% to 3.5% of the sample is taken by the ten largest.

Sequencing was performed on peripheral blood. The chain is encoded by TRBV28 joined to TRBJ2-3; the best D guess is TRBD2, with 5 bases matching. The source of this sequence is a woman older than 75 with acute or convalescent COVID-19. Read as DNA, the sequence is TGTGCCAGCAGTTCCCTACTAGTTAATACGCAGTATTTT. It translates to CASSSLLVNTQYF.